The 32 T cell receptor beta chains in this list originate from one sample, sequenced in a study of blood T cell repertoires in COVID-19. Sequenced by immunoSEQ multiplex PCR; TCRdb stores in-frame clones only, minus some. This table holds roughly 90,000 clones, approximately 85% found once. Source material: peripheral blood. These receptors were taken from a human donor in a cohort sampled during active COVID-19.

This sequence joins TRBV29-1 and TRBJ2-3, with 14 bases fitting TRBD2. Germline V lookup: CDR1 SQVTM, CDR2 ANQGSEA. The CDR3 sequence is 16 residues long. V was pared by 7 bases and J by 2 bases, with 8 bases of the junction left unmatched. CDR3 sequence: CSAAGLAGVLTDTQYF. CDR3 DNA sequence: TGCAGCGCCGCGGGACTAGCGGGAGTCCTCACAGATACGCAGTATTTT.

The V and J genes are TRBV5-1 and TRBJ1-1; maybe TRBD1 (5 bases). Trimming removed 6 bases from V and 11 bases from J, with 23 bases in between. The CDR3 loop spans 14 amino acids. Germline assignment: CDR1 SGHRS and CDR2 YFSETQ. The CDR3 DNA follows: TGCGCCAGCACCGCTCAGGGTGGGTCTCAAAGGGCTTTCTTT. Translating it yields CASTAQGGSQRAFF.

The chain links TRBV5-1 to TRBJ2-3; 7 nucleotides agree with TRBD2. CDR1 is SGHRS, CDR2 YFSETQ, per germline. The ends lost 4 bases at V and 2 bases at J; junction bases unmatched: 7. There are 15 residues in the CDR3. The CDR3 is CASSLQAGITDTQYF. CDR3 in DNA: TGCGCCAGCAGCCTACAAGCGGGGATCACAGATACGCAGTATTTT.

The chain carries TRBV7-8 and TRBJ2-1; D perhaps matches TRBD2 (5 bases). The CDR3 is 14 residues long. CDR1 and CDR2 (germline): SGHVS, FQNEAQ. V dropped 7 bases and J dropped 10 bases, with 20 bases sitting between them. The CDR3 loop is CASKRGLSSGEQFF. CDR3 DNA: TGTGCCAGCAAGAGAGGACTTTCCTCCGGGGAGCAGTTCTTC.

The rearrangement uses TRBV11-2 and TRBJ2-1; TRBD1 is a possible D gene (5 bases). This CDR3 comprises 13 residues. Germline assignment: CDR1 SGHAT and CDR2 FQNNGV. Between the trimmed V and J ends, which lost 8 bases and 5 bases, there was a span of 13 bases. For the CDR3, the DNA is TGTGCCAGCGGTCAGGGCTTCAACAATGAGCAGTTCTTC. Protein sequence: CASGQGFNNEQFF.

The gene calls are TRBV2 and TRBJ2-7, with 7 bases identical to TRBD1. The trim removed 4 bases at V and 2 bases at J, leaving 5 bases unmatched. Germline V gives CDR1 SNHLY, CDR2 FYNNEI. This CDR3 region has 14 residues. The CDR3 nucleotides are TGTGCCAGCAGTGCGCGCGGACAGGCCTACGAGCAGTACTTC. Its protein is CASSARGQAYEQYF.

This clone was detected only once. The chain links TRBV4-1 to TRBJ2-7; D not resolved. Germline loops: CDR1 MGHRA, CDR2 YSYEKL. CDR3 length: 17 residues. Between the trimmed V and J ends, which lost 0 bases and 0 bases, there was a span of 15 bases. In nucleotides, the CDR3 is TGCGCCAGCAGCCAAGATATGACTGTAGATAGCTCCTACGAGCAGTACTTC. Encoded protein: CASSQDMTVDSSYEQYF.

The chain couples TRBV6-6 to TRBJ2-7; TRBD1 aligns across 9 bases. This CDR3 has 13 amino acids. The V segment lost 10 bases and the J segment 5 bases; nucleotides outside the gene matches: 9. Germline assignment: CDR1 MNHNY and CDR2 SVGAGI (reference sequence). The CDR3: CATSGQGPDEQYF. The CDR3 DNA reads as TGTGCCACCTCAGGACAGGGGCCGGACGAGCAGTACTTC.

This clone showed up just once. V and J are TRBV18 and TRBJ1-5; a weak D match, TRBD1 (6 bases). The ends were cut back, 2 bases at V and 7 bases at J, with 18 bases in the middle. This CDR3 region has 16 residues. Germline lookup yields CDR1 KGHSH and CDR2 LQKENI. The CDR3 nucleotides are TGTGCCAGCTCACCAGAGGACAGAGGAATCAGCCAGCCCCAGCATTTT. Translated: CASSPEDRGISQPQHF.

The chain is built from TRBV28 and TRBJ1-6, with 8 bases matching TRBD1. This CDR3 spans 17 amino acids. CDR1 MDHEN and CDR2 SYDVKM come from the germline V gene. The junction had 8 bases not matched to a gene; V was cut back by 3 bases and J by 4 bases. In DNA, the CDR3 is TGTGCCAGCAGTTTTCCTCCAGGGGGCGGGTATAATTCACCCCTCCACTTT. It translates to CASSFPPGGGYNSPLHF.

Comment on this clone: Within the sample, other DNA sequences also encode this same CDR3. The V and J genes are TRBV5-6 and TRBJ1-1; D is undetermined. V lost 0 bases and J lost 1, with 4 bases in between. This CDR3 region has 13 residues. The germline CDR1 and CDR2 sequences are SGHDT and YYEEEE. CDR3 residues: CASSLAGNTEAFF. The CDR3 DNA reads TGTGCCAGCAGCTTGGCAGGGAACACTGAAGCTTTCTTT.

The chain is built from TRBV5-1 and TRBJ2-7, with D possibly matching TRBD1 (6 bases). Germline-derived CDR1 and CDR2 are SGHRS and YFSETQ. Between the trimmed V and J ends, which lost 0 bases and 4 bases, there was a span of 14 bases. There are 15 residues in the CDR3. DNA of the CDR3: TGCGCCAGCAGCTTGGCCACAGGGTTGGGTTACGAGCAGTACTTC. Translating it yields CASSLATGLGYEQYF.

The J gene is TRBJ1-2, the V gene TRBV25-1; 10 positions agree with TRBD1. V trimming: 6 bases; J trimming: 7 bases; junction bases outside the gene matches: 2. Germline-derived CDR1 and CDR2 are MGHDK and SYGVNS. CDR3 length equals 12 residues. The CDR3 sequence is CASRTGGLGYTF. The DNA of the CDR3 is TGTGCCAGCAGGACAGGGGGCCTTGGCTACACCTTC.

The chain links TRBV6-2 or TRBV6-3 to TRBJ2-7; unclear D gene. The CDR3 consists of 12 residues. V was clipped by 6 bases and J by 5 bases, with 11 bases between them. Germline CDR1 is MNHEY and CDR2 is SVGEGT. DNA of the CDR3: TGTGCCAGCAGCCGTATTCGGGACGAGCAGTACTTC. Translating it yields CASSRIRDEQYF.

The chain recombines TRBV4-1 with TRBJ1-5; D not resolved. The CDR3 sequence is 17 residues long. Germline loops: CDR1 MGHRA, CDR2 YSYEKL. V lost 0 bases and J 0 bases, leaving 12 bases between the germline ends. CDR3 sequence reads: CASSQDLAVYSNQPQHF. For the CDR3, the DNA is TGCGCCAGCAGCCAAGATCTGGCCGTGTATAGCAATCAGCCCCAGCATTTT.

Details on this clone: Different DNA sequences within this sample yield the same CDR3. The chain links TRBV9 to TRBJ1-2, with 7 bases aligning to TRBD1. Germline CDR1 and CDR2: SGDLS and YYNGEE. Trimming removed 3 bases from V and 2 bases from J; junction bases left unmatched: 7. CDR3 length: 15 amino acids. The CDR3 spells CASSAWTGGNYGYTF. The DNA of the CDR3 is TGTGCCAGCAGCGCGTGGACAGGAGGAAACTATGGCTACACCTTC. Variable domain in full (rest from reference TRBV9 and TRBJ1-2): DSGVTQTPKHLITATGQRVTLRCSPRSGDLSVYWYQQSLDQGLQFLIQYYNGEERAKGNILERFSAQQFPDLHSELNLSSLELGDSALYFCASSAWTGGNYGYTFGSGTRLTVV.

The chain links TRBV6-5 to TRBJ1-2; 8 bases agree with TRBD1. The length of the CDR3 is 12 residues. J gave up 10 bases and V 10 bases, and 11 bases lay outside the gene matches. Germline values: CDR1 MNHEY, CDR2 SVGAGI. CDR3 DNA sequence: TGTGCCAAAAAGGGACAGGCCTACCACTACACCTTC. Encoded protein: CAKKGQAYHYTF.

This clone was seen a single time. The J gene is TRBJ2-3, the V gene TRBV19; tentative D call: TRBD1 (6 bases). CDR1 is LNHDA, CDR2 SQIVND, per germline (reference sequence). Trimming shortened V by 7 bases and J by 2 bases, and 10 bases separated the two germline ends. This CDR3 comprises 13 residues. The CDR3 nucleotides read TGTGCCAGTATAGACAGGCTCACAGATACGCAGTATTTT. Encoded protein: CASIDRLTDTQYF.

V gene TRBV7-2 combines with J gene TRBJ2-7, with unresolved D. Germline CDR1 and CDR2: SGHTA and FQGNSA. CDR3 size: 13 residues. V lost 2 bases to trimming and J lost 2 bases, with 7 bases between them. The CDR3 loop reads CASSLPAAYEQYF. In DNA, the CDR3 is TGTGCCAGCAGCTTACCCGCAGCCTACGAGCAGTACTTC.

The chain carries TRBV30 and TRBJ2-7, with 8 bases identical to TRBD2. After removal of 0 bases from V and 4 bases from J, the junction contained 14 bases not matched to a gene. The CDR3 extends over 17 amino acids. Germline CDR1 and CDR2: GTSNPN and SVGIG (reference sequence). The CDR3 loop is CAWSVISGRALRYEQYF. The CDR3 DNA reads TGTGCCTGGAGTGTAATTTCCGGGAGGGCCCTCAGGTACGAGCAGTACTTC. The complete variable domain, with remaining parts taken from reference TRBV30 and TRBJ2-7, reads SQTIHQWPATLVQPVGSPLSLECTVEGTSNPNLYWYRQAAGRGLQLLFYSVGIGQISSEVPQNLSASRPQDRQFILSSKKLLLSDSGFYLCAWSVISGRALRYEQYFGPGTRLTVT.

This clone was counted a single time. The rearrangement uses TRBV2 and TRBJ2-7; TRBD1 matches 8 bases. Germline-derived CDR1 and CDR2 are SNHLY and FYNNEI. The V segment lost 10 bases and the J segment 2 bases; nucleotides outside the gene matches: 13. This CDR3 has 15 amino acids. The CDR3 DNA sequence: TGTGCCATCTCCCCCGGGACAGGCGAAACCTACGAGCAGTACTTC. This translates into CAISPGTGETYEQYF.

The chain joins TRBV6-2 or TRBV6-3 to TRBJ1-2; D gene unclear. Deletions cut 0 bases from V and 0 bases from J, with 5 bases between. The CDR3 extends over 14 amino acids. CDR1 is MNHEY, CDR2 SVGEGT, per germline. The CDR3 is CASSYSTPNYGYTF. In nucleotides, the CDR3 is TGTGCCAGCAGTTACTCGACTCCTAACTATGGCTACACCTTC.

The chain employs TRBV2 and TRBJ1-4; D perhaps matches TRBD1 (5 bases). The CDR3 runs to 16 residues. Deletions cut 6 bases from V and 4 bases from J, with 18 bases between. The germline V gene has CDR1 SNHLY and CDR2 FYNNEI. This CDR3 reads CASRGGLAAFNEKLFF. The CDR3 nucleotides are TGTGCCAGCAGGGGGGGACTAGCGGCCTTTAATGAAAAACTGTTTTTT.

The V and J genes are TRBV7-2 and TRBJ2-3; D possibly corresponds to TRBD2 (7 bases). The CDR3 is 16 amino acids. Germline values: CDR1 SGHTA, CDR2 FQGNSA. V lost 3 bases and J lost 0, with 13 bases in between. This CDR3 reads CASSFEGGGSTDTQYF. DNA of the CDR3: TGTGCCAGCAGCTTTGAGGGGGGGGGTAGCACAGATACGCAGTATTTT.

The sample holds a few counts of this clone. J is TRBJ2-2 and V is TRBV7-9; no firm D call. Deletions cut 1 base from V and 10 bases from J, with 13 bases between. The CDR3 covers 14 residues. CDR1 is SEHNR, CDR2 FQNEAQ, per germline (reference sequence). The DNA for the CDR3 is TGTGCCAGCAGCTTAGTTGGGCCTCCAGAGGAGCTGTTTTTT. It specifies CASSLVGPPEELFF. Full variable domain (rest looked up from reference TRBV7-9 and TRBJ2-2): DTGVSQNPRHKITKRGQNVTFRCDPISEHNRLYWYRQTLGQGPEFLTYFQNEAQLEKSRLLSDRFSAERPKGSFSTLEIQRTEQGDSAMYLCASSLVGPPEELFFGEGSRLTVL.

The rearrangement uses TRBV18 and TRBJ2-1; TRBD1 is a possible D gene (5 bases). This CDR3 spans 16 amino acids. Per the germline V gene, CDR1 is KGHSH and CDR2 is LQKENI. The germline V and J ends were trimmed by 3 bases and 0 bases, with 12 bases remaining between them. DNA for the CDR3: TGTGCCAGCTCACCCCTATCAGGGATCTCCTACAATGAGCAGTTCTTC. Its translation: CASSPLSGISYNEQFF.

The chain is built from TRBV4-3 and TRBJ2-1, with D unclear. Trimming stripped 0 bases from V and 5 bases from J, with 17 bases between. The CDR3 contains 17 residues. CDR1 is LGHNA and CDR2 is YSLEER in the germline V gene. The CDR3 reads CASSQDVTRFTHNEQFF. CDR3 in DNA: TGCGCCAGCAGCCAAGATGTGACTCGTTTTACGCACAATGAGCAGTTCTTC.

The chain couples TRBV28 to TRBJ2-1; D is perhaps TRBD2 (5 bases). CDR3 size: 12 residues. CDR1 is MDHEN, CDR2 SYDVKM, per germline. V was trimmed by 2 bases and J by 10 bases, leaving 9 bases between them. The CDR3, as DNA: TGTGCCAGCAGTTTACCTCGGAGGGAGCAGTTCTTC. It codes for CASSLPRREQFF.

The V call is TRBV30, the J call TRBJ2-7; a weak D match, TRBD1 (6 bases). The V and J ends lost 4 bases and 0 bases respectively, with 7 bases between them. The length of the CDR3 is 12 residues. Germline V gene sequence: CDR1 GTSNPN, CDR2 SVGIG (reference sequence). The CDR3 protein is CAWKGVSYEQYF. The CDR3 DNA reads TGTGCCTGGAAGGGGGTCTCCTACGAGCAGTACTTC.

V and J are TRBV27 and TRBJ1-5; 7 nucleotides agree with TRBD1. This CDR3 contains 14 residues. Germline V gene lookup returns CDR1 MNHEY and CDR2 SMNVEV (reference sequence). Unmatched junction bases numbered 6, after V lost 3 bases and J lost 7 bases. This CDR3 is CASSFRGDGQPQHF. The CDR3, as DNA: TGTGCCAGCAGTTTCAGGGGGGACGGGCAGCCCCAGCATTTT.

The V call is TRBV9, the J call TRBJ2-7; D might be TRBD2 (5 bases). Germline values: CDR1 SGDLS, CDR2 YYNGEE. The CDR3 spans 14 residues. V was clipped by 0 bases and J by 4 bases, with 11 bases between them. DNA for the CDR3: TGTGCCAGCAGCGTAGATGGACTGTCATACGAGCAGTACTTC. Its translation: CASSVDGLSYEQYF.

This chain uses TRBV3-1 (or the pseudogene TRBV3-2) with TRBJ2-3; TRBD2 matches 11 bases. The CDR3 sequence is 16 residues long. Germline CDR1 LGHDT, CDR2 YNNKEL (reference sequence). V shed 4 bases, J shed 1 base, and the junction held 4 bases outside the gene matches. The DNA of the CDR3 is TGTGCCAGCAGCCGCCTGACTAGCGGGGGCACAGATACGCAGTATTTT. Translated: CASSRLTSGGTDTQYF.